This passage covers 25 T cell receptor beta chains from one sample sequenced in a study of identifying expanded T cells in peripheral blood. The table came from immunoSEQ multiplex PCR; TCRdb's copy has only in-frame clones and leaves some out. The data hold tens of thousands of clones, with approximately 88% observed a single time. The material sequenced was blood. These receptors all come from a person between 18 and 69 years old in good health.

The chain couples TRBV7-3 to TRBJ2-2; 7 nucleotides agree with TRBD2. The CDR3 contains 16 residues. Unmatched junction bases numbered 10, after V lost 5 bases and J lost 4 bases. Per the germline V gene, CDR1 is SGHTA and CDR2 is FQGTGA. The CDR3 here is CASSPTAGEITGELFF. CDR3 in DNA: TGTGCCAGCAGCCCCACTGCGGGGGAGATCACCGGGGAGCTGTTTTTT. The full variable domain, with the rest looked up from reference TRBV7-3 and TRBJ2-2, is GAGVSQTPSNKVTEKGKYVELRCDPISGHTALYWYRQSLGQGPEFLIYFQGTGAADDSGLPNDRFFAVRPEGSVSTLKIQRTERGDSAVYLCASSPTAGEITGELFFGEGSRLTVL.

This rearrangement joins TRBV6-4 to TRBJ2-2, with TRBD2 matching 10 bases. There are 14 residues in the CDR3. Per the germline V gene, CDR1 is MRHNA and CDR2 is SNTAGT. The J segment lost 5 bases and the V segment lost 3 bases, leaving 0 bases of the junction unmatched. The CDR3 DNA sequence: TGTGCCAGCAGTGAAGCGGGAGGGACCGGGGAGCTGTTTTTT. It is translated as CASSEAGGTGELFF.

The chain is built from TRBV9 and TRBJ1-4; D perhaps matches TRBD1 (5 bases). The germline V gene encodes CDR1 SGDLS and CDR2 YYNGEE. Trimming stripped 3 bases from V and 2 bases from J, with 11 bases between. The CDR3 loop spans 15 amino acids. This chain's CDR3 is CASSAGRTTNEKLFF. The CDR3, as DNA: TGTGCCAGCAGCGCGGGACGTACGACTAATGAAAAACTGTTTTTT.

This clone has more than one count but fewer than ten. With a much larger clone just one base away, this may be a read error. This chain links TRBV6-4 with TRBJ2-3; 12 bases line up with TRBD2. V gave up 2 bases and J gave up 4 bases; unmatched junction bases: 1. Germline V gene sequence: CDR1 MRHNA, CDR2 SNTAGT. This CDR3 region has 15 residues. CDR3 protein: CASSDASGGADTQYF. The CDR3 DNA reads as TGTGCCAGCAGTGACGCTAGCGGGGGGGCAGATACGCAGTATTTT.

This chain joins TRBV6-4 and TRBJ2-1; 7 nucleotides match TRBD2. This CDR3 region has 16 residues. V was clipped by 1 base and J by 0 bases; unmatched bases: 3. CDR1 is MRHNA and CDR2 is SNTAGT in the germline V gene. CDR3 in DNA: TGTGCCAGCAGTGACTTGGGGGGGGGCTCCTACAATGAGCAGTTCTTC. It yields the protein CASSDLGGGSYNEQFF.

This clone appeared a few times. The chain recombines TRBV6-4 with TRBJ2-3; 8 bases align to TRBD2. Germline CDR1 is MRHNA and CDR2 is SNTAGT. The ends lost 5 bases at V and 0 bases at J; junction bases unmatched: 1. The CDR3 has 14 amino acids. CDR3 DNA sequence: TGTGCCAGCAGTTCTAGCGGGAGCACAGATACGCAGTATTTT. Translated: CASSSSGSTDTQYF.

This chain connects TRBV7-7 to TRBJ2-6; D remains unclear. Per the germline V gene, CDR1 is SSHAT and CDR2 is FNYEAQ (reference sequence). The CDR3 covers 14 residues. The ends were cut back, 5 bases at V and 2 bases at J, with 7 bases in the middle. The CDR3 is CASSPNPGANVLTF. Written as DNA, the CDR3 is TGTGCCAGCAGCCCCAACCCTGGGGCCAACGTCCTGACTTTC.

The CDR3 region has the DNA TGTGCCAGCAGCAGGGCGGCCTACGAGCAGTACTTC. Its protein is CASSRAAYEQYF. The chain combines TRBV2 with TRBJ2-7; D may be TRBD1 (5 bases). Looked up from germline, CDR1 is SNHLY and CDR2 is FYNNEI. V was shortened by 6 bases and J by 2 bases, with 8 bases between the two germline ends. CDR3 size: 12 residues. The whole variable domain, filled in from reference TRBV2 and TRBJ2-7, reads EPEVTQTPSHQVTQMGQEVILRCVPISNHLYFYWYRQILGQKVEFLVSFYNNEISEKSEIFDDQFSVERPDGSNFTLKIRSTKLEDSAMYFCASSRAAYEQYFGPGTRLTVT.

The CDR3 coding sequence is TGTGCCAGCAGACGGGGGTTAAATCACGAGCAGTACTTC. It yields the protein CASRRGLNHEQYF. The V and J genes are TRBV14 and TRBJ2-7, with D maybe TRBD2 (6 bases). Germline V lookup: CDR1 SGHDN, CDR2 FVKESK. The V and J ends lost 6 bases and 5 bases respectively, with 14 bases between them. The CDR3 loop spans 13 amino acids.

This chain connects TRBV6-1 to TRBJ1-3; possibly TRBD1 for D (5 bases). Looked up from germline, CDR1 is MNHNS and CDR2 is SASEGT. V was clipped by 3 bases and J by 4 bases, with 10 bases between them. The CDR3 spans 14 residues. CDR3 in amino acids: CASSDWGDGNTIYF. Here the CDR3 DNA reads TGTGCCAGCAGTGATTGGGGGGACGGAAACACCATATATTTT.

The V call is TRBV9, the J call TRBJ2-6; perhaps TRBD1 as D (7 bases). The CDR3 length is 18 residues. V was cut by 3 bases and J by 0 bases, with 16 bases left in between. The germline V gene has CDR1 SGDLS and CDR2 YYNGEE. The CDR3 loop is CASSAGQEGSSGANVLTF. As DNA, the CDR3 is TGTGCCAGCAGCGCCGGACAGGAGGGTTCCTCTGGGGCCAACGTCCTGACTTTC.

This sequence joins TRBV19 and TRBJ2-5; D may be TRBD1 or TRBD2 (5 bases each). V was clipped by 6 bases and J by 2 bases, with 13 bases between them. Germline V CDR1 and CDR2: LNHDA, SQIVND (reference sequence). This CDR3 spans 14 amino acids. The CDR3 DNA sequence: TGTGCCAGTAGCTACCGGGGCGGACAAGAGACCCAGTACTTC. Protein: CASSYRGGQETQYF.

V is TRBV6-5 and J is TRBJ1-1; TRBD1 matches at 11 bases. CDR3 length: 14 amino acids. The germline gives CDR1 MNHEY, CDR2 SVGAGI. With V trimmed by 11 bases and J by 3 bases, 8 bases remained unmatched. CDR3 in amino acids: CALRTGGEDTEAFF. The CDR3 coding sequence is TGTGCCCTGAGGACAGGGGGCGAGGACACTGAAGCTTTCTTT.

The rearrangement joins TRBV29-1 to TRBJ1-3; 9 nucleotides align to TRBD1. Per the germline V gene, CDR1 is SQVTM and CDR2 is ANQGSEA. The CDR3 runs 14 residues. J lost 4 bases, V lost 6 bases, and 7 bases had no gene match. The DNA for the CDR3 is TGCAGCGTCGGGACAGGGCTGGGCGGAAACACCATATATTTT. Translated, it gives CSVGTGLGGNTIYF.

The chain joins TRBV9 to TRBJ2-3; TRBD2 aligns across 12 bases. The CDR3 sequence is 19 residues long. The germline V gene encodes CDR1 SGDLS and CDR2 YYNGEE. The V and J ends lost 4 bases and 1 base, in that order; junction bases with no gene match: 13. The CDR3 coding sequence is TGTGCCAGCAGCCCACTACTAGCGGGGGGCGGGTCCCGCACAGATACGCAGTATTTT. It encodes CASSPLLAGGGSRTDTQYF. The whole variable domain, remainder taken from reference TRBV9 and TRBJ2-3, is DSGVTQTPKHLITATGQRVTLRCSPRSGDLSVYWYQQSLDQGLQFLIQYYNGEERAKGNILERFSAQQFPDLHSELNLSSLELGDSALYFCASSPLLAGGGSRTDTQYFGPGTRLTVL.

The rearrangement links TRBV9 to TRBJ2-1; TRBD2 is a possible D gene (6 bases). The CDR3 runs 12 residues. The V and J ends lost 4 bases and 15 bases respectively, with 17 bases between them. Per the germline V gene, CDR1 is SGDLS and CDR2 is YYNGEE. The CDR3 nucleotides are TGTGCCAGCAGCTCGGGAGCTTCTGGGAGGTTCTTC. This encodes CASSSGASGRFF.

The chain recombines TRBV27 with TRBJ2-3; D might be TRBD1 (6 bases). This CDR3 is 12 amino acids long. Germline V lookup: CDR1 MNHEY, CDR2 SMNVEV (reference sequence). With 2 bases removed from V and 8 bases from J, the gap between germline ends came to 8 bases. The CDR3 DNA reads TGTGCCAGCAGTTTAGCACAGGGTACGCAGTATTTT. Protein product: CASSLAQGTQYF.

The chain has TRBV9 and TRBJ2-2, with TRBD1 as a possible D gene (7 bases). V was cut by 0 bases and J by 5 bases, with 14 bases left in between. The germline CDR1 and CDR2 sequences are SGDLS and YYNGEE. This CDR3 has 16 amino acids. In DNA, the CDR3 is TGTGCCAGCAGCGTAGAGGAGGGGGCGCGGACCGGGGAGCTGTTTTTT. Protein product: CASSVEEGARTGELFF.

The chain employs TRBV2 and TRBJ2-1; D ambiguous. V was pared by 4 bases and J by 2 bases, with 3 bases between. The CDR3 has 12 amino acids. CDR1 SNHLY and CDR2 FYNNEI come from the germline V gene. The DNA of the CDR3 is TGTGCCAGCAGTGGACCCTACAATGAGCAGTTCTTC. This codes for CASSGPYNEQFF.

This clone showed up just once. The chain carries TRBV28 and TRBJ1-1; D remains unclear. V gave up 6 bases and J gave up 3 bases, with 8 bases separating them. Germline V gives CDR1 MDHEN, CDR2 SYDVKM. The length of the CDR3 is 12 residues. Here the CDR3 reads CASSTEHTEAFF. CDR3 bases: TGTGCCAGCAGCACGGAGCACACTGAAGCTTTCTTT.

The chain recombines TRBV28 with TRBJ2-7, with 7 bases lining up with TRBD1. The V gene's germline CDR1 is MDHEN and CDR2 SYDVKM. The CDR3 has 14 amino acids. V lost 6 bases to trimming and J lost 2 bases; unmatched junction nucleotides: 7. The CDR3 is CASSLGQAPYEQYF. CDR3 DNA sequence: TGTGCCAGCAGCCTTGGACAGGCCCCCTACGAGCAGTACTTC.

V and J are TRBV18 and TRBJ2-2; D is undetermined. The CDR3 is 17 residues long. Trimming shortened V by 3 bases and J by 1 base, and 15 bases separated the two germline ends. The V gene's germline CDR1 is KGHSH and CDR2 LQKENI. CDR3 residues: CASSPNPGFRNTGELFF. CDR3 DNA: TGTGCCAGCTCACCTAATCCCGGATTCCGGAACACCGGGGAGCTGTTTTTT.

The chain has TRBV7-9 and TRBJ1-4; D possibly corresponds to TRBD1 (5 bases). Germline CDR1 and CDR2: SEHNR and FQNEAQ (reference sequence). The CDR3 totals 13 residues. V lost 5 bases to trimming and J lost 7 bases, with 11 bases between them. The CDR3 protein is CASSRLRGEKLFF. Written as DNA, the CDR3 is TGTGCCAGCAGCCGGTTGAGGGGTGAAAAACTGTTTTTT.

This chain connects TRBV28 to TRBJ2-7; 11 bases are shared with TRBD1. With V trimmed by 4 bases and J by 4 bases, 6 bases remained unmatched. CDR1 and CDR2 (germline): MDHEN, SYDVKM. CDR3 length: 15 amino acids. The CDR3 region is CASSSDRGRIYEQYF. In DNA form, the CDR3 reads TGTGCCAGCAGTTCGGACAGGGGGCGCATATACGAGCAGTACTTC.

The table lists this clone with a count of one. This sequence joins TRBV7-2 and TRBJ2-7; tentative D call: TRBD2 (6 bases). Germline V gene sequence: CDR1 SGHTA, CDR2 FQGNSA. With 1 base removed from V and 2 bases from J, the gap between germline ends came to 15 bases. The CDR3 has 16 residues. The CDR3 nucleotides are TGTGCCAGCAGCTTAGGTCTGCGGGGTCCTCCCTACGAGCAGTACTTC. This encodes CASSLGLRGPPYEQYF.